This T cell receptor (beta chain) stems from a study of cytotoxic CD8 clonotypes in ibrutinib-treated CLL. At the level of the study: Investigators reported 25 or so partial and 2 complete responses; after median around 6 years, 14 patients remained remitted and approximately twelve progressed.

Study-wide findings and caveats: Upon ibrutinib response clonality rose, and upon progression it fell back toward baseline. Higher circulating CD8+ T-cell counts strongly accompanied higher baseline clonality, above age-matched healthy donors.

The repertoire was sequenced with immunoSEQ multiplex PCR; TCRdb's copy has only in-frame clones and lacks some. The table shows approximately 70,000 clones, with more than 70% occurring only once. CDR3 length: 16 residues. V shed 4 bases, J shed 2 bases, and the junction held 5 bases outside the gene matches. The germline V gene encodes CDR1 LNHDA and CDR2 SQIVND (reference sequence). In regard to this clone: Its target is unknown.

The sequencing used PBMCs, collected at disease progression, from a patient treated with ibrutinib. The TCR originated in a human donor with chronic lymphocytic leukemia. J is TRBJ2-7 and V is TRBV19, with 13 nucleotides matching TRBD2. CDR3 region: CASSTRLAGGAYEQYF. DNA of the CDR3: TGTGCCAGTAGTACCCGACTAGCGGGAGGAGCCTACGAGCAGTACTTC.